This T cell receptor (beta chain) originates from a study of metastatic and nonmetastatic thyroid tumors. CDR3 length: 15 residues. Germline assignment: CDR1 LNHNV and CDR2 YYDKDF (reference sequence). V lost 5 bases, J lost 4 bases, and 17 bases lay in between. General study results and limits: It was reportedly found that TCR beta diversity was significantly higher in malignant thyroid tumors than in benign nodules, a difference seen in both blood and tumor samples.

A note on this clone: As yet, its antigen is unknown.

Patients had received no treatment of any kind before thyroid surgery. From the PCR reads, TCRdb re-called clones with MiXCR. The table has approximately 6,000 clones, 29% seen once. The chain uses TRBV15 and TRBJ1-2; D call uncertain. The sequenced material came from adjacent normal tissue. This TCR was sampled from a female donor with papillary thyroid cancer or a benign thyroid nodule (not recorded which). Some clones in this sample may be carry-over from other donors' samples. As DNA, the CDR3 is TGTGCCACCAGCCAATTCACCACGGAAGCCTATGGCTACACCTTC. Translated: CATSQFTTEAYGYTF.